Following are 21 T cell receptor beta chains from one sample sequenced in a study of blood T cell repertoires in COVID-19. TCRdb keeps only in-frame clones here, not all; method: immunoSEQ multiplex PCR. The sample holds almost 200,000 clones; roughly 90% are singletons and the top ten take approximately 8.2%. The material sequenced was PBMCs or T cells enriched from blood (not recorded which). These receptor sequences come from a woman aged 18-29 years who had recovered from COVID-19.

This sequence joins TRBV7-9 and TRBJ2-7; the match to TRBD1 covers 10 bases. Germline CDR1 and CDR2: SEHNR and FQNEAQ (reference sequence). The V and J ends lost 1 base and 7 bases, in that order; junction bases with no gene match: 7. CDR3 length equals 15 residues. The CDR3 reads CASSLGGTGEGEQYF. The CDR3 DNA is TGTGCCAGCAGCTTAGGCGGGACAGGGGAAGGGGAGCAGTACTTC.

The CDR3 is CASSLTGAGGNQPQHF. The CDR3 DNA is TGTGCCAGCAGCTTGACTGGGGCCGGCGGCAATCAGCCCCAGCATTTT. The chain uses TRBV5-6 and TRBJ1-5; TRBD1 is a possible D gene (5 bases). Germline V gene sequence: CDR1 SGHDT, CDR2 YYEEEE. Trimming took off 1 base at V and 2 bases at J, with 13 bases between the two ends. The CDR3 length is 16 residues.

This chain uses TRBV12-3 or TRBV12-4 with TRBJ2-7; 7 bases align to TRBD1. The CDR3 spans 13 residues. Unmatched junction bases numbered 4, after V lost 3 bases and J lost 5 bases. DNA for the CDR3: TGTGCCAGCAGTTTGTCCGGGACAGACGAGCAGTACTTC. Protein: CASSLSGTDEQYF.

The V call is TRBV28, the J call TRBJ1-2, with D possibly being TRBD1 (6 bases). Germline lookup yields CDR1 MDHEN and CDR2 SYDVKM. Deletions cut 1 base from V and 8 bases from J, with 14 bases between. CDR3 size: 14 residues. In DNA, the CDR3 is TGTGCCAGCAGTTTATTTACAGGGAATTACGGCTACACCTTC. Amino acids: CASSLFTGNYGYTF.

This clone was observed a single time. This chain joins TRBV29-1 and TRBJ2-6; D gene unclear. The germline gives CDR1 SQVTM, CDR2 ANQGSEA. Trimming removed 4 bases from V and 1 base from J, with 8 bases in between. The CDR3 is made up of 14 amino acids. The CDR3 sequence is CSVAELSGANVLTF. As DNA, the CDR3 is TGCAGCGTTGCAGAACTATCTGGGGCCAACGTCCTGACTTTC.

This rearrangement joins TRBV4-1 to TRBJ1-2; TRBD1 is a possible D gene (6 bases). With 1 base removed from V and 8 bases from J, the gap between germline ends came to 11 bases. In germline, CDR1 is MGHRA, CDR2 YSYEKL. CDR3 size: 13 residues. CDR3 DNA: TGCGCCAGCAGCCAAGTCGGGGGGCAGGGCTACACCTTC. Its protein is CASSQVGGQGYTF.

The V call is TRBV2, the J call TRBJ1-1, with TRBD1 as a possible D gene (5 bases). There are 13 residues in the CDR3. The germline V gene encodes CDR1 SNHLY and CDR2 FYNNEI. V lost 6 bases and J 0 bases, leaving 8 bases between the germline ends. As DNA, the CDR3 is TGTGCCAGCAGACAGGATCTGAACACTGAAGCTTTCTTT. It specifies CASRQDLNTEAFF.

V usage is TRBV7-9 and J usage is TRBJ1-2; weak D call: TRBD1 (6 bases). CDR3 size: 16 residues. Germline V CDR1 and CDR2: SEHNR, FQNEAQ (reference sequence). The germline V and J ends were trimmed by 3 bases and 6 bases, with 20 bases remaining between them. The CDR3 is CASSFTLQQGRDGYTF. The CDR3 nucleotides are TGTGCCAGCAGCTTCACACTTCAACAGGGCCGTGATGGCTACACCTTC.

To note about this clone: The same CDR3 also results from other DNA sequences found in this sample. The genes are TRBV5-1 and TRBJ1-6, with D perhaps matching TRBD1 (5 bases). Germline V gene sequence: CDR1 SGHRS, CDR2 YFSETQ. CDR3 length: 14 residues. V was shortened by 0 bases and J by 7 bases, with 8 bases between the two germline ends. In DNA form, the CDR3 reads TGCGCCAGCAGCTTGGGACAGTTAAATTCACCCCTCCACTTT. Protein product: CASSLGQLNSPLHF.

The chain employs TRBV4-1 and TRBJ1-2; no clear D. Germline V gives CDR1 MGHRA, CDR2 YSYEKL. The ends were cut back, 1 base at V and 4 bases at J, with 13 bases in the middle. The CDR3 has 15 residues. CDR3 sequence reads: CASSQGVVTLYGYTF. DNA for the CDR3: TGCGCCAGCAGCCAAGGTGTAGTAACGCTCTATGGCTACACCTTC.

This chain connects TRBV18 to TRBJ1-5, with D possibly matching TRBD1 (5 bases). The CDR3 runs 16 residues. CDR1 is KGHSH, CDR2 LQKENI, per germline. With 2 bases removed from V and 0 bases from J, the gap between germline ends came to 11 bases. The CDR3 here is CASSPTGGNSNQPQHF. In DNA form, the CDR3 reads TGTGCCAGCTCACCAACCGGGGGAAATAGCAATCAGCCCCAGCATTTT.

The CDR3 loop is CASSLGEDSHSGNTIYF. CDR3 bases: TGTGCCAGCAGCTTAGGAGAAGACAGTCACTCTGGAAACACCATATATTTT. The chain is built from TRBV7-9 and TRBJ1-3; TRBD1 might be the D (5 bases). CDR3 size: 17 residues. Germline loops: CDR1 SEHNR, CDR2 FQNEAQ (reference sequence). Trimming shortened V by 1 base and J by 0 bases, and 13 bases separated the two germline ends.

The V call is TRBV30, the J call TRBJ1-3; 11 bases are shared with TRBD1. CDR1 GTSNPN and CDR2 SVGIG come from the germline V gene (reference sequence). The CDR3 totals 17 residues. V gave up 0 bases and J gave up 4 bases; unmatched junction bases: 8. The CDR3 sequence: CAWSVGPRTGGGNTIYF. The DNA of the CDR3 is TGTGCCTGGAGTGTAGGGCCCCGGACAGGGGGCGGAAACACCATATATTTT.

This rearrangement joins TRBV9 to TRBJ1-1, with TRBD1 as a possible D gene (6 bases). Germline V gene sequence: CDR1 SGDLS, CDR2 YYNGEE. Trimming removed 7 bases at V and 0 bases at J, with 13 bases between. The CDR3 loop spans 14 amino acids. In DNA, the CDR3 is TGTGCCAGCGGGGCAGGGGACATGAACACTGAAGCTTTCTTT. It codes for CASGAGDMNTEAFF.

The chain couples TRBV7-3 to TRBJ1-6; D remains ambiguous. Germline CDR1 reads SGHTA; CDR2 reads FQGTGA. This CDR3 has 14 residues. V gave up 1 base and J gave up 6 bases, with 7 bases separating them. CDR3 nucleotides: TGTGCCAGCAGCTTAAGTCACGGTAATTCACCCCTCCACTTT. Its protein product is CASSLSHGNSPLHF.

The chain carries TRBV5-6 and TRBJ1-3; D gene ambiguous. The CDR3 sequence is 12 residues long. From germline, CDR1 is SGHDT and CDR2 YYEEEE. The V end was cut by 4 bases, the J end by 5 bases, with 7 bases between. The CDR3, as DNA: TGTGCCAGCAGCCTCAACAGAAACACCATATATTTT. This translates into CASSLNRNTIYF.

The gene calls are TRBV6-1 and TRBJ1-5; D gene unclear. This CDR3 has 16 amino acids. Between the trimmed V and J ends, which lost 4 bases and 0 bases, there was a span of 13 bases. Looked up from germline, CDR1 is MNHNS and CDR2 is SASEGT. CDR3 DNA: TGTGCCAGCAGTGGATCTGTCGAGTATAGCAATCAGCCCCAGCATTTT. Amino acid sequence: CASSGSVEYSNQPQHF.

The chain recombines TRBV18 with TRBJ1-1, with D possibly matching TRBD1 (5 bases). The CDR3 consists of 15 residues. CDR1 is KGHSH, CDR2 LQKENI, per germline. V was shortened by 5 bases and J by 0 bases, with 13 bases between the two germline ends. CDR3 amino acids: CASSERDLVNTEAFF. In nucleotides, the CDR3 is TGTGCCAGCTCAGAGAGGGACTTGGTGAACACTGAAGCTTTCTTT.

V usage is TRBV5-1 and J usage is TRBJ1-1, with 8 bases aligning to TRBD1. This CDR3 is 16 amino acids long. Germline V gene lookup returns CDR1 SGHRS and CDR2 YFSETQ. V was pared by 2 bases and J by 0 bases, with 6 bases of the junction left unmatched. CDR3 sequence reads: CASSLTGGVMNTEAFF. The DNA for the CDR3 is TGCGCCAGCAGCTTAACAGGGGGGGTTATGAACACTGAAGCTTTCTTT.

The chain recombines TRBV28 with TRBJ1-1; D call uncertain. Trimming removed 7 bases from V and 1 base from J, with 10 bases in between. CDR1 is MDHEN, CDR2 SYDVKM, per germline. The CDR3 loop spans 13 amino acids. The DNA for the CDR3 is TGTGCCAGCATCGTACCACAGAACACTGAAGCTTTCTTT. Encoded protein: CASIVPQNTEAFF.

V and J are TRBV28 and TRBJ2-5, with a tentative D call TRBD2 (7 bases). Trimming shortened V by 6 bases and J by 2 bases, and 13 bases separated the two germline ends. Germline V lookup: CDR1 MDHEN, CDR2 SYDVKM. CDR3 size: 14 residues. Here the CDR3 DNA reads TGTGCCAGCAGCGGGGGGCAGATACAAGAGACCCAGTACTTC. The encoded protein is CASSGGQIQETQYF.